Below are 21 T cell receptor beta chains sequenced from a single sample in a study of cytomegalovirus exposure and HLA in healthy donors. The study ran its PCR with 60 Vbeta and 13 Jbeta primers. Data came from immunoSEQ multiplex PCR; TCRdb stores just in-frame clones and leaves some out. The sample includes about 210,000 clones. What was sequenced was PBMCs. Receptors were obtained from a woman aged 25 to 39 in good health and CMV-seropositive.

V usage is TRBV9 and J usage is TRBJ2-5; a possible D gene is TRBD1 (6 bases). The CDR3 contains 15 residues. Germline V gene data show CDR1 as SGDLS and CDR2 as YYNGEE. V dropped 0 bases and J dropped 0 bases, with 9 bases sitting between them. Here the CDR3 DNA reads TGTGCCAGCAGCGTAGGGACAGCGTACCAAGAGACCCAGTACTTC. Amino acids: CASSVGTAYQETQYF.

The V and J genes are TRBV7-8 and TRBJ1-5; 9 bases fit TRBD1. There are 16 residues in the CDR3. Germline CDR1 SGHVS, CDR2 FQNEAQ. J was trimmed by 6 bases and V by 4 bases; bases with no gene match: 10. The CDR3 here is CASSSGTGNSGQPQHF. As DNA, the CDR3 is TGTGCCAGCAGCTCAGGGACAGGGAATTCAGGTCAGCCCCAGCATTTT.

The gene calls are TRBV6-1 and TRBJ2-5; 7 positions agree with TRBD2. The CDR3 length is 15 residues. Losses at the gene ends were 6 bases for V and 2 bases for J; bases not matched to a gene: 9. In germline, CDR1 is MNHNS, CDR2 SASEGT. The CDR3 protein is CASRGDGGGQETQYF. The CDR3 DNA is TGTGCCAGCAGAGGAGACGGGGGAGGGCAAGAGACCCAGTACTTC.

The chain recombines TRBV25-1 with TRBJ2-7; 9 bases align to TRBD1. The CDR3 contains 12 residues. CDR1 is MGHDK, CDR2 SYGVNS, per germline. V shed 7 bases, J shed 4 bases, and the junction held 2 bases outside the gene matches. The CDR3 bases are TGTGCCAGCACTGGACAGGGGTACGAGCAGTACTTC. Protein product: CASTGQGYEQYF.

The chain joins TRBV10-3 to TRBJ2-2; 8 bases match TRBD2. Germline V gives CDR1 ENHRY, CDR2 SYGVKD. With V trimmed by 4 bases and J by 1 base, 5 bases remained unmatched. The CDR3 is made up of 16 amino acids. The CDR3 DNA follows: TGTGCCATCAGTGTGTTAGCGGGGATGAACACCGGGGAGCTGTTTTTT. Its protein product is CAISVLAGMNTGELFF.

The chain employs TRBV7-2 and TRBJ2-5; weak D call: TRBD2 (6 bases). Trimming pared 4 bases from V and 11 bases from J, leaving 17 bases between. This CDR3 comprises 13 residues. CDR1 and CDR2 from the germline V gene are SGHTA and FQGNSA. For the CDR3, the DNA is TGTGCCAGCAGCTCGGACTTTCGCGGGGAGCAGTACTTC. It specifies CASSSDFRGEQYF.

CDR3 in DNA: TGTGCCAGCGGAAAGGACAGGGGGCGAAATACTGAAGCTTTCTTT. As protein: CASGKDRGRNTEAFF. The chain links TRBV27 to TRBJ1-1; TRBD1 matches 11 bases. J lost 5 bases, V lost 8 bases, and 10 bases had no gene match. The CDR3 is 15 amino acids. Germline CDR1 reads MNHEY; CDR2 reads SMNVEV (reference sequence).

The rearrangement joins TRBV5-1 to TRBJ2-3, with D hard to call. The CDR3 length is 13 residues. Germline V lookup: CDR1 SGHRS, CDR2 YFSETQ. V was shortened by 4 bases and J by 3 bases, with 9 bases between the two germline ends. CDR3 loop: CASSATYTDTQYF. CDR3 nucleotide sequence: TGCGCCAGCAGCGCCACCTATACAGATACGCAGTATTTT.

This sequence joins TRBV7-8 and TRBJ1-3; no clear D. Per the germline V gene, CDR1 is SGHVS and CDR2 is FQNEAQ. Trimming removed 8 bases at V and 3 bases at J, with 2 bases between. The CDR3 sequence is 10 residues long. The CDR3 nucleotides read TGTGCCAGCTATGGAAACACCATATATTTT. Translated, it gives CASYGNTIYF.

The rearrangement joins TRBV6-5 to TRBJ2-5; 9 bases are a match to TRBD1. Per the germline V gene, CDR1 is MNHEY and CDR2 is SVGAGI. The J segment lost 4 bases and the V segment lost 5 bases, leaving 8 bases of the junction unmatched. CDR3 length equals 15 residues. The DNA of the CDR3 is TGTGCCAGCAGTCTTACGTGGGACAGGGTAGAGACCCAGTACTTC. Protein: CASSLTWDRVETQYF.

The chain employs TRBV6-1 and TRBJ2-5; D is possibly TRBD1 (5 bases). The J call may not be correct, given that the DNA end is closer to TRBJ2-7. Germline-derived CDR1 and CDR2 are MNHNS and SASEGT. The CDR3 runs 15 residues. The DNA for the CDR3 is TGTGCCAGCAGTGAAGGGTCAGGGCTTACCTACGAGCAGTACTTC. Translating it yields CASSEGSGLTYEQYF.

V usage is TRBV6-1 and J usage is TRBJ2-3; TRBD2 might be the D (5 bases). The V gene lost 4 bases and the J gene lost 2 bases, with 13 bases spanning the gap. This CDR3 has 15 residues. The germline CDR1 and CDR2 sequences are MNHNS and SASEGT. CDR3: CASSVSSGYTDTQYF. CDR3 in DNA: TGTGCCAGCAGTGTATCCAGCGGATACACAGATACGCAGTATTTT.

This chain joins TRBV7-2 and TRBJ1-2, with D perhaps matching TRBD1 (5 bases). Germline V CDR1 and CDR2: SGHTA, FQGNSA. The CDR3 consists of 13 residues. With 5 bases removed from V and 4 bases from J, the gap between germline ends came to 11 bases. The CDR3 nucleotides are TGTGCCAGCAGCCCGTGGGGGGGCTATGGCTACACCTTC. Its translation: CASSPWGGYGYTF.

V gene TRBV6-5 combines with J gene TRBJ2-7, with a tentative D call TRBD1 (6 bases). Trimming left V 6 bases short and J 4 bases short, with 7 bases between. Germline-derived CDR1 and CDR2 are MNHEY and SVGAGI. This CDR3 region has 11 residues. The CDR3 nucleotides read TGTGCCAGCAGCACAGGGTACGAGCAGTACTTC. Protein: CASSTGYEQYF.

V usage is TRBV19 and J usage is TRBJ2-7, with TRBD2 identical over 16 bases. Germline CDR1 LNHDA, CDR2 SQIVND (reference sequence). This CDR3 has 19 residues. With 3 bases clipped from V and 2 bases from J, the junction kept 10 bases outside the gene matches. CDR3: CASSIRPGLAGGPTYEQYF. In nucleotides, the CDR3 is TGTGCCAGTAGTATTCGACCGGGACTAGCGGGAGGGCCTACCTACGAGCAGTACTTC.

The gene calls are TRBV5-8 and TRBJ1-2; TRBD1 is a possible D gene (5 bases). Germline lookup yields CDR1 SGHTS and CDR2 YDEGEE. The CDR3 sequence is 15 residues long. The V end was cut by 0 bases, the J end by 3 bases, with 12 bases between. This chain's CDR3 is CASSLVDSRDYGYTF. The CDR3 bases are TGTGCCAGCAGCTTGGTTGACAGCCGAGACTATGGCTACACCTTC.

The chain links TRBV29-1 to TRBJ2-7, with TRBD2 as a possible D gene (5 bases). V shed 4 bases and J shed 7 bases, with 14 bases lying between them. CDR3 length: 12 amino acids. Germline V lookup: CDR1 SQVTM, CDR2 ANQGSEA. The CDR3 nucleotides are TGCAGCGTTGTAATAGTGGCGGGTGAGCAGTACTTC. It yields the protein CSVVIVAGEQYF.

V and J are TRBV6-1 and TRBJ1-2; 8 positions agree with TRBD1. V was clipped by 3 bases and J by 0 bases; unmatched bases: 9. Germline lookup yields CDR1 MNHNS and CDR2 SASEGT. This CDR3 comprises 17 residues. This CDR3 reads CASSDRLGQGSNYGYTF. In DNA form, the CDR3 reads TGTGCCAGCAGTGACCGCCTTGGACAGGGCTCTAACTATGGCTACACCTTC.

About this clone: The sample contains more than one DNA sequence encoding this CDR3. The chain has TRBV30 and TRBJ2-3; a weak D match, TRBD2 (6 bases). The CDR3 covers 15 residues. V lost 2 bases and J 4 bases, leaving 16 bases between the germline ends. CDR1 is GTSNPN, CDR2 SVGIG, per germline (reference sequence). In DNA form, the CDR3 reads TGTGCCTGGAGTCGGGTGGGAGGTGACGCAGATACGCAGTATTTT. It yields the protein CAWSRVGGDADTQYF.

V gene TRBV5-1 combines with J gene TRBJ1-5; D possibly corresponds to TRBD1 (5 bases). Germline assignment: CDR1 SGHRS and CDR2 YFSETQ. The CDR3 sequence is 13 residues long. The germline V and J ends were trimmed by 4 bases and 4 bases, with 9 bases remaining between them. DNA of the CDR3: TGCGCCAGCAGCCTGGACACAAATCAGCCCCAGCATTTT. This translates into CASSLDTNQPQHF.

V and J are TRBV5-1 and TRBJ2-3; 8 bases align to TRBD2. From germline, CDR1 is SGHRS and CDR2 YFSETQ. There are 15 residues in the CDR3. The junction had 8 bases not matched to a gene; V was cut back by 6 bases and J by 2 bases. The CDR3 DNA reads TGCGCCAGCAATCTGCTAGCGGGCCTCACAGATACGCAGTATTTT. Its protein product is CASNLLAGLTDTQYF. Full variable domain (outside the CDR3, taken from reference TRBV5-1 and TRBJ2-3): KAGVTQTPRYLIKTRGQQVTLSCSPISGHRSVSWYQQTPGQGLQFLFEYFSETQRNKGNFPGRFSGRQFSNSRSEMNVSTLELGDSALYLCASNLLAGLTDTQYFGPGTRLTVL.